The rows below give T cell receptor beta chains drawn from one sample of a study of blood T cell repertoires in COVID-19. The protocol was immunoSEQ multiplex PCR, while the TCRdb copy is restricted to in-frame clones and leaves out a portion. Here the sample spans over 300,000 clones, 90% being singletons. Sequenced sample: peripheral blood. The receptors derive from a man in his late teens or twenties with active or convalescent COVID-19. The CDR3 runs from the conserved cysteine through the conserved F or W. D genes are given only for firm matches. Where a row states a size, it is once, few, many or the class of an expanded clone; other rows omit it.

CDR3aa	CDR3nt	d_gene	v_gene	abundance	j_gene
CASSSAEVSEQYF	TGCGCCAGCAGCTCAGCGGAGGTGTCCGAGCAGTACTTC	NA	TRBV5-1	NA	TRBJ2-7
CASSWTGTGSEQYF	TGCGCCAGCAGCTGGACCGGGACAGGGTCCGAGCAGTACTTC	TRBD1	TRBV5-1	NA	TRBJ2-7
CASTHTGGRQPQHF	TGTGCCAGTACTCATACAGGGGGCAGACAGCCCCAGCATTTT	TRBD1	TRBV19	NA	TRBJ1-5
CASSGQFFSGNTIYF	TGTGCCAGCAGCGGACAGTTTTTCTCTGGAAACACCATATATTTT	NA	TRBV7-2	NA	TRBJ1-3
CASSPLAGGYYNEQFF	TGTGCCAGCTCACCACTAGCGGGAGGCTACTACAATGAGCAGTTCTTC	TRBD2	TRBV18	NA	TRBJ2-1
CASTQGAYANYGYTF	TGTGCCAGCACCCAAGGGGCATACGCTAACTATGGCTACACCTTC	NA	TRBV27	NA	TRBJ1-2
CASARGHTEAFF	TGTGCCAGCGCCAGAGGGCACACTGAAGCTTTCTTT	NA	TRBV28	NA	TRBJ1-1
CASSDSFNQPQHF	TGTGCCAGCAGCGACAGTTTCAATCAGCCCCAGCATTTT	NA	TRBV6-2/TRBV6-3	NA	TRBJ1-5
CASSTTGADQPQHF	TGTGCCAGCAGTACGACAGGGGCTGATCAGCCCCAGCATTTT	TRBD1	TRBV28	once	TRBJ1-5
CASSAQESGANVLTF	TGCGCCAGCAGCGCTCAGGAATCTGGGGCCAACGTGCTGACTTTC	NA	TRBV5-1	NA	TRBJ2-6
CASSSIRGSNEKLFF	TGTGCCAGCAGTTCCATCAGGGGATCAAATGAAAAACTGTTTTTT	NA	TRBV6-2/TRBV6-3	NA	TRBJ1-4
CASSNRLAGENGGELFF	TGCGCCAGCAGCAACCGACTAGCGGGAGAGAATGGCGGGGAGCTGTTTTTT	TRBD2	TRBV5-1	NA	TRBJ2-2
CASSFRAGGGTDTQYF	TGTGCCAGCAGTTTCAGAGCGGGGGGAGGAACAGATACGCAGTATTTT	TRBD2	TRBV6-5	NA	TRBJ2-3
CASSTGSITGELFF	TGTGCCAGCAGTACAGGATCGATCACCGGGGAGCTGTTTTTT	NA	TRBV6-5	NA	TRBJ2-2
CASRFGTATGELFF	TGTGCCAGCAGATTCGGGACTGCGACCGGGGAGCTGTTTTTT	NA	TRBV3-1/TRBV3-2	NA	TRBJ2-2
CASSTRDRQETQYF	TGTGCCAGCAGCACCCGGGACAGACAAGAGACCCAGTACTTC	TRBD1	TRBV5-6	NA	TRBJ2-5
CASSLGGSRGYTF	TGTGCCAGCAGCCTGGGGGGGTCGCGGGGCTACACCTTC	NA	TRBV28	NA	TRBJ1-2
CASSVGLGYNEQFF	TGTGCCAGCAGCGTAGGCCTCGGCTACAATGAGCAGTTCTTC	NA	TRBV9	NA	TRBJ2-1
CASSPRRAGGPTDEQFF	TGTGCCAGCAGCCCTCGTCGGGCGGGAGGACCGACGGATGAGCAGTTCTTC	TRBD2	TRBV9	NA	TRBJ2-1
CASIGASGGPDTDTQYF	TGTGCCAGCATCGGGGCTAGCGGGGGGCCCGACACAGATACGCAGTATTTT	TRBD2	TRBV5-6	NA	TRBJ2-3
CASSLSGAGQPQHF	TGTGCCAGCAGTTTAAGCGGGGCCGGTCAGCCCCAGCATTTT	NA	TRBV27	once	TRBJ1-5
CASSLSKGQAYSPLHF	TGTGCCAGCAGTTTATCGAAGGGGCAGGCTTATTCACCCCTCCACTTT	NA	TRBV27	NA	TRBJ1-6
CASSPNTSPQETQYF	TGTGCCAGCAGCCCAAACACCTCCCCCCAAGAGACCCAGTACTTC	NA	TRBV9	NA	TRBJ2-5
CASKQRSSNTGELFF	TGTGCCAGCAAGCAGCGCTCTTCGAACACCGGGGAGCTGTTTTTT	NA	TRBV2	few	TRBJ2-2
CASSFGGQWTAQHF	TGTGCCAGCAGCTTCGGAGGACAGTGGACAGCCCAGCATTTT	NA	TRBV7-2	NA	TRBJ1-5
CATSDPGTSGRTYNEQFF	TGTGCCACCAGTGATCCCGGGACTAGCGGGAGAACCTACAATGAGCAGTTCTTC	TRBD2	TRBV24-1	NA	TRBJ2-1
CASSRTGGTGNTIYF	TGTGCCAGCAGTCGGACAGGGGGAACTGGAAACACCATATATTTT	TRBD1	TRBV11-1	NA	TRBJ1-3
CASSLVSGGLSTDTQYF	TGTGCCAGCAGCTTGGTTTCGGGGGGGTTGAGCACAGATACGCAGTATTTT	TRBD2	TRBV5-6	NA	TRBJ2-3
CATSGSGLTGYGYTF	TGTGCCACCAGTGGTTCCGGACTGACTGGCTATGGCTACACCTTC	NA	TRBV24-1	NA	TRBJ1-2
CASSQTSGASGYTF	TGTGCCAGCAGCCAAACCTCAGGGGCGTCCGGCTACACCTTC	NA	TRBV3-1/TRBV3-2	NA	TRBJ1-2
CASNRQGSYTGELFF	TGTGCCAGCAATAGACAGGGGTCTTACACCGGGGAGCTGTTTTTT	TRBD1	TRBV6-5	NA	TRBJ2-2
CASSLGYPVSYNEQFF	TGCGCCAGCAGCTTGGGTTATCCTGTCTCCTACAATGAGCAGTTCTTC	NA	TRBV5-1	NA	TRBJ2-1
CASNSDRTRGNTIYF	TGTGCCAGCAACTCGGACCGGACCAGGGGGAACACCATATATTTT	TRBD1	TRBV6-6	NA	TRBJ1-3
CASSLTGATAGYGYTF	TGTGCCAGCAGCCTCACAGGGGCCACGGCGGGTTATGGCTACACCTTC	TRBD1	TRBV7-2	NA	TRBJ1-2
CATSDWASNQPQHF	TGTGCCACCAGTGACTGGGCCTCGAATCAGCCCCAGCATTTT	NA	TRBV24-1	few	TRBJ1-5
CASSFGGRIEAFF	TGTGCCAGCAGTTTTGGGGGGAGGATTGAAGCTTTCTTT	NA	TRBV12-3/TRBV12-4	once	TRBJ1-1
CASSLFQGATDTQYF	TGTGCCAGCAGTTTATTTCAGGGGGCCACAGATACGCAGTATTTT	TRBD1	TRBV28	NA	TRBJ2-3
CASSIAVQETQYF	TGTGCCAGCAGCATAGCGGTCCAAGAGACCCAGTACTTC	NA	TRBV28	NA	TRBJ2-5
CASSLEGGNTIYF	TGTGCCAGCAGTTTGGAGGGGGGAAACACCATATATTTT	NA	TRBV12-3/TRBV12-4	few	TRBJ1-3